Shown below are 24 T cell receptor beta chains from a single sample sequenced in a study of blood T cell repertoires in COVID-19 (dated by TCRdb to the early 2020s). Library preparation used the immunoSEQ multiplex PCR assay. The table comes from immuneACCESS by way of TCRdb, which keeps in-frame sequences with V and J called. Part of the clones is missing from these tables; in studies checked, under half for an unresolved V gene and the rest for unknown reasons. This sample has 330,000 or so clones in its table, and about 90% of those were observed once. Jointly, the top ten make up about 1.9% of the sample. The sequencing sample was made of PBMCs or T cells enriched from blood (not recorded which). The receptors derive from a middle-aged man in a cohort exposed to, infected with or recovered from COVID-19 (not recorded which).

The chain links TRBV7-8 to TRBJ2-7; 13 bases are a match to TRBD2. The CDR3 sequence is 15 residues long. V shed 5 bases, J shed 4 bases, and the junction held 5 bases outside the gene matches. Per germline, CDR1 SGHVS and CDR2 FQNEAQ. The DNA of the CDR3 is TGTGCCAGCAGCGCCGGGACTAGCGGGACATACGAGCAGTACTTC. It specifies CASSAGTSGTYEQYF.

This chain uses TRBV11-3 with TRBJ2-1; TRBD2 matches at 16 bases. Trimming removed 5 bases from V and 4 bases from J; junction bases left unmatched: 8. The CDR3 contains 18 residues. Germline V gives CDR1 SGHNT, CDR2 YENEEA. In DNA, the CDR3 is TGTGCCAGCAGCCCCGGGACTAGCGGGAGGGCCAAATACAATGAGCAGTTCTTC. The encoded protein is CASSPGTSGRAKYNEQFF. Using reference TRBV11-3 and TRBJ2-1 for the parts outside the CDR3, the full variable domain is EAGVVQSPRYKIIEKKQPVAFWCNPISGHNTLYWYLQNLGQGPELLIRYENEEAVDDSQLPKDRFSAERLKGVDSTLKIQPAELGDSAVYLCASSPGTSGRAKYNEQFFGPGTRLTVL.

V usage is TRBV29-1 and J usage is TRBJ1-2; D is unresolved. V dropped 7 bases and J dropped 1 base, with 10 bases sitting between them. The CDR3 has 12 amino acids. Per germline, CDR1 SQVTM and CDR2 ANQGSEA. The CDR3 is CSAESNNYGYTF. The DNA of the CDR3 is TGCAGCGCCGAGAGTAATAACTATGGCTACACCTTC.

This clone was picked up one time. This chain joins TRBV5-1 and TRBJ2-7, with D tentatively TRBD1 (5 bases). The V and J ends lost 3 bases and 3 bases respectively, with 13 bases between them. This CDR3 is built from 14 residues. Germline CDR1 and CDR2: SGHRS and YFSETQ. As DNA, the CDR3 is TGCGCCAGCAGCTACCAGGGCCGAAACTACGAGCAGTACTTC. It encodes CASSYQGRNYEQYF.

The chain has TRBV5-1 and TRBJ2-2; unclear D gene. This CDR3 is built from 15 residues. V dropped 4 bases and J dropped 7 bases, with 17 bases sitting between them. Germline V lookup: CDR1 SGHRS, CDR2 YFSETQ. The CDR3 coding sequence is TGCGCCAGCAGCCGGATCGGGTTCCCAATCGGGGAGCTGTTTTTT. This sequence encodes CASSRIGFPIGELFF.

The V and J genes are TRBV4-1 and TRBJ1-5; D remains unclear. The CDR3 length is 15 residues. Germline lookup yields CDR1 MGHRA and CDR2 YSYEKL. The V gene lost 0 bases and the J gene lost 3 bases, with 9 bases spanning the gap. CDR3 region: CASSQDAGNNQPQHF. The CDR3 coding sequence is TGCGCCAGCAGCCAAGATGCAGGAAACAATCAGCCCCAGCATTTT.

The V gene is TRBV7-8, the J gene TRBJ1-2; a weak D match, TRBD1 (5 bases). V was clipped by 6 bases and J by 4 bases, with 21 bases between them. Germline V gene sequence: CDR1 SGHVS, CDR2 FQNEAQ. CDR3 size: 16 residues. CDR3 loop: CASRQGSQGLFYGYTF. For the CDR3, the DNA is TGTGCCAGCAGGCAGGGAAGTCAGGGACTGTTCTATGGCTACACCTTC. Complete variable domain (other parts from reference TRBV7-8 and TRBJ1-2): GAGVSQSPRYKVAKRGQDVALRCDPISGHVSLFWYQQALGQGPEFLTYFQNEAQLDKSGLPSDRFFAERPEGSVSTLKIQRTQQEDSAVYLCASRQGSQGLFYGYTFGSGTRLTVV.

The V and J genes are TRBV4-1 and TRBJ2-7; 7 bases map to TRBD1. Trimming took 0 bases from V and 3 from J; bases not matched to a gene: 5. Germline assignment: CDR1 MGHRA and CDR2 YSYEKL. The CDR3 runs to 15 residues. Written as DNA, the CDR3 is TGCGCCAGCAGCCAAGAAGACAGGGCCTACTACGAGCAGTACTTC. Protein: CASSQEDRAYYEQYF.

V gene TRBV10-3 combines with J gene TRBJ2-1, with TRBD2 identical over 12 bases. J gave up 10 bases and V 4 bases, and 8 bases lay outside the gene matches. This CDR3 spans 15 amino acids. Germline assignment: CDR1 ENHRY and CDR2 SYGVKD. The CDR3 is CAISGTSGKEGEQFF. In nucleotides, the CDR3 is TGTGCCATCAGTGGGACTAGCGGGAAGGAGGGGGAGCAGTTCTTC.

This chain connects TRBV5-1 to TRBJ2-3; 9 bases agree with TRBD2. Unmatched junction bases numbered 8, after V lost 2 bases and J lost 7 bases. This CDR3 spans 15 amino acids. The germline gives CDR1 SGHRS, CDR2 YFSETQ. The CDR3 sequence: CASSLGPSGEHTQYF. DNA of the CDR3: TGCGCCAGCAGCTTAGGACCTAGCGGGGAACATACGCAGTATTTT. Filled out from reference TRBV5-1 and TRBJ2-3, the complete variable domain reads KAGVTQTPRYLIKTRGQQVTLSCSPISGHRSVSWYQQTPGQGLQFLFEYFSETQRNKGNFPGRFSGRQFSNSRSEMNVSTLELGDSALYLCASSLGPSGEHTQYFGPGTRLTVL.

About this clone itself: The junction and the germline gene differ at one end; a read error may be behind it. This chain joins TRBV10-1 and TRBJ2-2; TRBD2 is a possible D gene (5 bases). This CDR3 has 17 residues. CDR1 and CDR2 from the germline V gene are WNHNN and SYGVQD (reference sequence). CDR3 residues: CASSESNLVAKTGELFF. CDR3 DNA: TGCGCCAGCAGTGAGTCAAATTTGGTAGCGAAGACCGGGGAGCTGTTTTTT.

The chain is built from TRBV19 and TRBJ1-5; 12 nucleotides align to TRBD1. J was trimmed by 5 bases and V by 1 base; bases with no gene match: 6. The CDR3 has 17 residues. Looked up from germline, CDR1 is LNHDA and CDR2 is SQIVND (reference sequence). The CDR3 here is CASSIGRDRGLYQPQHF. CDR3 nucleotides: TGTGCCAGTAGTATAGGCCGGGACAGGGGGCTCTATCAGCCCCAGCATTTT.

V usage is TRBV27 and J usage is TRBJ2-7, with D perhaps matching TRBD2 (5 bases). The germline V and J ends were trimmed by 6 bases and 5 bases, with 11 bases remaining between them. From germline, CDR1 is MNHEY and CDR2 SMNVEV (reference sequence). The CDR3 is 12 residues long. In nucleotides, the CDR3 is TGTGCCAGCAGGGACTCTCCGGACGAGCAGTACTTC. Translation gives CASRDSPDEQYF.

The rearrangement uses TRBV10-2 and TRBJ2-1; 10 positions match TRBD2. From germline, CDR1 is WSHSY and CDR2 SAAADI. V lost 5 bases to trimming and J lost 3 bases; unmatched junction nucleotides: 7. CDR3 length: 16 amino acids. The CDR3 here is CASSQQIAGGYNEQFF. In DNA form, the CDR3 reads TGCGCCAGCAGTCAACAAATAGCGGGAGGCTACAATGAGCAGTTCTTC.

The chain couples TRBV15 to TRBJ2-1, with D possibly being TRBD2 (5 bases). Germline V lookup: CDR1 LNHNV, CDR2 YYDKDF (reference sequence). Trimming left V 1 base short and J 0 bases short, with 10 bases between. The CDR3 runs 16 residues. As DNA, the CDR3 is TGTGCCACCAGCAGAGGGACTGGAAGCTCCTACAATGAGCAGTTCTTC. Residues: CATSRGTGSSYNEQFF.

In nucleotides, the CDR3 is TGCGCCAGCCGAGGGGACAGATCTAACTATGGCTACACCTTC. Residues: CASRGDRSNYGYTF. The chain carries TRBV10-2 and TRBJ1-2; 7 nucleotides align to TRBD1. The V segment lost 8 bases and the J segment 0 bases; nucleotides outside the gene matches: 6. Germline loops: CDR1 WSHSY, CDR2 SAAADI. There are 14 residues in the CDR3.

The chain employs TRBV11-3 and TRBJ2-2; no clear D gene. Trimming left V 5 bases short and J 3 bases short, with 7 bases between. This CDR3 is built from 13 residues. Per the germline V gene, CDR1 is SGHNT and CDR2 is YENEEA. The CDR3 loop is CASSPHYTGELFF. Written as DNA, the CDR3 is TGTGCCAGCAGCCCCCACTACACCGGGGAGCTGTTTTTT.

V and J are TRBV5-1 and TRBJ2-1; 8 bases are shared with TRBD2. The length of the CDR3 is 15 residues. Trimming took 8 bases from V and 0 from J; bases not matched to a gene: 7. Germline V gene lookup returns CDR1 SGHRS and CDR2 YFSETQ. The CDR3 DNA follows: TGCGCCAGTACTAGCGGAGGAAGCTCCTACAATGAGCAGTTCTTC. Translated: CASTSGGSSYNEQFF.

J is TRBJ2-5 and V is TRBV11-3; D is unresolved. Trimming removed 1 base at V and 5 bases at J, with 11 bases between. This CDR3 spans 14 amino acids. Germline assignment: CDR1 SGHNT and CDR2 YENEEA. CDR3: CASSLGLSGETQYF. The CDR3 DNA is TGTGCCAGCAGCTTAGGGCTGTCCGGGGAGACCCAGTACTTC.

J is TRBJ2-7 and V is TRBV11-2, with 12 nucleotides matching TRBD2. Trimming cost V 4 bases and J 3 bases; bases outside gene matches: 4. The CDR3 totals 15 residues. Germline lookup yields CDR1 SGHAT and CDR2 FQNNGV. The chain's CDR3 is CASSSLAGGFYEQYF. CDR3 nucleotides: TGTGCCAGCAGCTCACTAGCGGGAGGCTTCTACGAGCAGTACTTC. The complete variable domain, with remaining parts taken from reference TRBV11-2 and TRBJ2-7, reads EAGVAQSPRYKIIEKRQSVAFWCNPISGHATLYWYQQILGQGPKLLIQFQNNGVVDDSQLPKDRFSAERLKGVDSTLKIQPAKLEDSAVYLCASSSLAGGFYEQYFGPGTRLTVT.

In nucleotides, the CDR3 is TGTGCCAGCAGTCCCCCTGGACTAGCGGGAGTGGATACCGGGGAGCTGTTTTTT. Translating gives CASSPPGLAGVDTGELFF. This chain connects TRBV28 to TRBJ2-2, with 13 bases fitting TRBD2. V trimming: 5 bases; J trimming: 5 bases; junction bases outside the gene matches: 11. From germline, CDR1 is MDHEN and CDR2 SYDVKM. The CDR3 consists of 18 residues.

V and J are TRBV5-1 and TRBJ1-4; 9 bases map to TRBD1. The length of the CDR3 is 17 residues. The germline V gene encodes CDR1 SGHRS and CDR2 YFSETQ. The V gene end was trimmed by 4 bases and the J gene end by 3 bases; junction bases not matched to a gene: 10. CDR3 sequence reads: CASSRPDRGAANEKLFF. As DNA, the CDR3 is TGCGCCAGCAGCCGCCCCGACAGGGGGGCAGCTAATGAAAAACTGTTTTTT.

The chain employs TRBV11-2 and TRBJ2-7; 7 nucleotides line up with TRBD1. The length of the CDR3 is 14 residues. Germline CDR1 is SGHAT and CDR2 is FQNNGV. The V and J ends lost 6 bases and 1 base, in that order; junction bases with no gene match: 6. The chain's CDR3 is CASSPPGQSYEQYF. The DNA for the CDR3 is TGTGCCAGCAGTCCTCCGGGACAGTCCTACGAGCAGTACTTC.

The CDR3: CASSVESGRAITDTQYF. CDR3 nucleotides: TGTGCCAGCAGCGTAGAAAGCGGGAGGGCCATAACGGATACGCAGTATTTT. The V call is TRBV9, the J call TRBJ2-3, with 10 nucleotides matching TRBD2. The CDR3 extends over 17 amino acids. After removal of 0 bases from V and 6 bases from J, the junction contained 10 bases not matched to a gene. CDR1 and CDR2 from the germline V gene are SGDLS and YYNGEE.